Presented here are 31 T cell receptor beta chains from one specimen sequenced in a study of chemoradiotherapy in HPV16-positive cancers. TCRdb's table, derived via immunoSEQ multiplex PCR, lists solely in-frame clones and lacks some. This sample yields about 4,000 clones, of which 94% are seen a single time; 3% to 4.5% belongs to the top ten. Sequences were derived from tumor tissue, sampled from a patient who underwent chemoradiotherapy. The receptors were sampled from a human donor with HPV-associated anogenital cancer.

This rearrangement joins TRBV28 to TRBJ2-7; D is undetermined. CDR3 length: 13 amino acids. Germline values: CDR1 MDHEN, CDR2 SYDVKM. The V and J ends lost 6 bases and 2 bases respectively, with 11 bases between them. The CDR3 spells CASRGSPPYEQYF. Written as DNA, the CDR3 is TGTGCCAGCAGAGGATCTCCTCCCTACGAGCAGTACTTC.

This sequence joins TRBV6-5 and TRBJ2-7; 10 bases agree with TRBD2. Germline-derived CDR1 and CDR2 are MNHEY and SVGAGI. V was clipped by 6 bases and J by 4 bases; unmatched bases: 9. The CDR3 consists of 15 residues. This CDR3 reads CASSPLSGGDYEQYF. In DNA, the CDR3 is TGTGCCAGCAGCCCGCTCAGCGGGGGGGATTACGAGCAGTACTTC.

The chain carries TRBV27 and TRBJ1-1; no clear D. The CDR3 is 14 residues long. V was shortened by 0 bases and J by 4 bases, with 9 bases between the two germline ends. Germline V CDR1 and CDR2: MNHEY, SMNVEV (reference sequence). The CDR3 is CASSLSYGSTEAFF. CDR3 sequence (DNA): TGTGCCAGCAGTTTATCATATGGGTCCACTGAAGCTTTCTTT.

This clone has a single count. The chain joins TRBV7-6 to TRBJ1-4; 7 bases match TRBD1. Unmatched junction bases numbered 7, after V lost 4 bases and J lost 2 bases. This CDR3 region has 16 residues. Germline V gene sequence: CDR1 SGHVS, CDR2 FNYEAQ. CDR3: CASSSPAGGTNEKLFF. CDR3 DNA: TGTGCCAGCAGCTCCCCGGCAGGGGGTACTAATGAAAAACTGTTTTTT.

The rearrangement links TRBV19 to TRBJ1-1, with D hard to call. Trimming removed 5 bases from V and 7 bases from J, with 14 bases in between. Per germline, CDR1 LNHDA and CDR2 SQIVND (reference sequence). The CDR3 consists of 13 residues. The CDR3 region has the DNA TGTGCCAGTAGTGTGCAGTGGGCCCATGAAGCTTTCTTT. This codes for CASSVQWAHEAFF. The variable domain in full, completed from reference TRBV19 and TRBJ1-1, reads DGGITQSPKYLFRKEGQNVTLSCEQNLNHDAMYWYRQDPGQGLRLIYYSQIVNDFQKGDIAEGYSVSREKKESFPLTVTSAQKNPTAFYLCASSVQWAHEAFFGQGTRLTVV.

The gene calls are TRBV18 and TRBJ2-5, with D perhaps given as TRBD1 or TRBD2 (5 bases each). The CDR3 covers 15 residues. V shed 3 bases and J shed 7 bases, with 18 bases lying between them. CDR1 is KGHSH and CDR2 is LQKENI in the germline V gene. This chain's CDR3 is CASSPPGPEVRTQYF. DNA of the CDR3: TGTGCCAGCTCACCTCCGGGACCCGAGGTTCGGACCCAGTACTTC.

J is TRBJ2-5 and V is TRBV7-9, with TRBD2 matching 13 bases. After removal of 5 bases from V and 2 bases from J, the junction contained 5 bases not matched to a gene. Germline assignment: CDR1 SEHNR and CDR2 FQNEAQ (reference sequence). This CDR3 contains 16 residues. CDR3 loop: CASSRQTSGGQETQYF. The CDR3 DNA sequence: TGTGCCAGCAGCCGCCAGACTAGCGGGGGGCAAGAGACCCAGTACTTC.

The chain has TRBV7-9 and TRBJ1-3, with D unclear. Trimming took off 2 bases at V and 0 bases at J, with 8 bases between the two ends. Germline CDR1 is SEHNR and CDR2 is FQNEAQ (reference sequence). The CDR3 extends over 15 amino acids. CDR3 nucleotides: TGTGCCAGCAGCTTACTCGCACTCTCTGGAAACACCATATATTTT. Protein sequence: CASSLLALSGNTIYF.

The chain has TRBV7-2 and TRBJ2-6, with D possibly being TRBD1 (6 bases). The germline V gene has CDR1 SGHTA and CDR2 FQGNSA. This CDR3 has 15 residues. Trimming removed 6 bases from V and 4 bases from J, with 13 bases in between. Written as DNA, the CDR3 is TGTGCCAGCAGTCACAGGGAGACCGGGGCCAACGTCCTGACTTTC. Its translation: CASSHRETGANVLTF.

The rearrangement uses TRBV2 and TRBJ2-2; TRBD1 matches at 8 bases. Germline-derived CDR1 and CDR2 are SNHLY and FYNNEI. V shed 3 bases and J 1 base; nucleotides not matched to a gene: 4. The CDR3 is made up of 16 amino acids. CDR3 loop: CASSEDREMNTGELFF. DNA of the CDR3: TGTGCCAGCAGTGAGGACAGGGAAATGAACACCGGGGAGCTGTTTTTT.

The rearrangement uses TRBV7-9 and TRBJ2-7, with 8 bases identical to TRBD1. V shed 4 bases, J shed 6 bases, and the junction held 8 bases outside the gene matches. Germline-derived CDR1 and CDR2 are SEHNR and FQNEAQ (reference sequence). This CDR3 has 14 residues. CDR3 nucleotides: TGTGCCAGCAGCTCAGAGACAGGGGTAGGCGAGCAGTACTTC. Translated, it gives CASSSETGVGEQYF. The full variable domain, completed using reference TRBV7-9 and TRBJ2-7, is DTGVSQNPRHKITKRGQNVTFRCDPISEHNRLYWYRQTLGQGPEFLTYFQNEAQLEKSRLLSDRFSAERPKGSFSTLEIQRTEQGDSAMYLCASSSETGVGEQYFGPGTRLTVT.

The rearrangement uses TRBV19 and TRBJ2-1; a weak D match, TRBD1 (6 bases). The CDR3 length is 14 residues. The V end was cut by 5 bases, the J end by 7 bases, with 15 bases between. From germline, CDR1 is LNHDA and CDR2 SQIVND (reference sequence). The CDR3 DNA is TGTGCCAGTAGTCCGATGGACAGTAAGAATGAGCAGTTCTTC. It is translated as CASSPMDSKNEQFF.

The CDR3 sequence is CASSGFGTGELFF. The CDR3 bases are TGTGCCAGCAGCGGATTTGGCACCGGGGAGCTGTTTTTT. This sequence joins TRBV2 and TRBJ2-2; no definite D call. This CDR3 is 13 amino acids long. The germline CDR1 and CDR2 sequences are SNHLY and FYNNEI. The V end lost 6 bases, the J end lost 4 bases, and 9 bases lay between the germline ends. Based on the CDR3 plus reference TRBV2 and TRBJ2-2, the full variable domain is EPEVTQTPSHQVTQMGQEVILRCVPISNHLYFYWYRQILGQKVEFLVSFYNNEISEKSEIFDDQFSVERPDGSNFTLKIRSTKLEDSAMYFCASSGFGTGELFFGEGSRLTVL.

V usage is TRBV19 and J usage is TRBJ1-4, with D possibly TRBD1 on 6 matching bases. V lost 1 base and J lost 6, with 21 bases in between. CDR1 is LNHDA, CDR2 SQIVND, per germline (reference sequence). The CDR3 is made up of 18 amino acids. The CDR3, as DNA: TGTGCCAGTAGTATAGTACGGCGGGGGGAACGGACAGATGAAAAACTGTTTTTT. This encodes CASSIVRRGERTDEKLFF.

This clone showed up just once. The rearrangement uses TRBV11-2 and TRBJ2-1, with 11 bases matching TRBD2. CDR1 is SGHAT, CDR2 FQNNGV, per germline. The CDR3 spans 16 residues. The V and J ends lost 4 bases and 6 bases, in that order; junction bases with no gene match: 8. The CDR3 protein is CASSSFSGGALNEQFF. The CDR3 nucleotides are TGTGCCAGCAGCTCGTTTAGCGGGGGGGCGCTCAATGAGCAGTTCTTC.

The chain links TRBV21-1 to TRBJ2-3; TRBD1, the D gene given by the table, was not confirmed from the DNA. TRBV21-1 is given as a pseudogene. This CDR3 contains 16 residues. The CDR3 DNA reads TGTGCCAGCAGCAAGCAGGTACAGGGATGCACAGATACGCAGTATTTT. Protein: CASSKQVQGCTDTQYF.

The rearrangement joins TRBV9 to TRBJ2-4, with 7 bases fitting TRBD2. J lost 7 bases, V lost 0 bases, and 4 bases had no gene match. The CDR3 has 14 amino acids. Germline V gives CDR1 SGDLS, CDR2 YYNGEE. CDR3 DNA sequence: TGTGCCAGCAGCGTAGCGGGCGGGAGTAACATTCAGTACTTC. This gives the protein CASSVAGGSNIQYF.

The CDR3 region is CASSLTSGATGELFF. The CDR3 region has the DNA TGTGCCAGCAGCTTAACGTCAGGGGCCACCGGGGAGCTGTTTTTT. The chain combines TRBV7-8 with TRBJ2-2; maybe TRBD1 (6 bases). The CDR3 is 15 amino acids. In germline, CDR1 is SGHVS, CDR2 FQNEAQ. The V and J ends lost 2 bases and 4 bases respectively, with 11 bases between them.

The J gene is TRBJ2-7, the V gene TRBV5-4, with D unresolved. This CDR3 contains 12 residues. Germline lookup yields CDR1 SGHNT and CDR2 YYREEE (reference sequence). The V end lost 2 bases, the J end lost 5 bases, and 8 bases lay between the germline ends. CDR3 sequence reads: CASSLDFHEQYF. The CDR3 DNA reads TGTGCCAGCAGCTTAGATTTCCACGAGCAGTACTTC.

The rearrangement joins TRBV6-1 to TRBJ1-2; perhaps TRBD1 as D (6 bases). From germline, CDR1 is MNHNS and CDR2 SASEGT. Trimming shortened V by 2 bases and J by 1 base, and 11 bases separated the two germline ends. CDR3 length: 15 residues. CDR3 sequence reads: CASSETGTINYGYTF. The CDR3 coding sequence is TGTGCCAGCAGTGAAACCGGGACAATTAACTATGGCTACACCTTC.

V gene TRBV5-5 combines with J gene TRBJ1-6, with unresolved D. Germline loops: CDR1 SGHKS, CDR2 YYEKEE (reference sequence). Trimming pared 0 bases from V and 14 bases from J, leaving 9 bases between. The CDR3 loop spans 12 amino acids. The CDR3 spells CASSLAEGSLHF. The CDR3 DNA follows: TGTGCCAGCAGCTTGGCCGAGGGATCCCTCCACTTT.

The V gene is TRBV7-2, the J gene TRBJ2-3, with D hard to call. The CDR3 has 13 amino acids. The V and J ends lost 4 bases and 2 bases respectively, with 7 bases between them. Germline V gene sequence: CDR1 SGHTA, CDR2 FQGNSA. As DNA, the CDR3 is TGTGCCAGCAGCTCCGACTTCACAGATACGCAGTATTTT. Encoded protein: CASSSDFTDTQYF.

CDR3 sequence: CASSIPFGQGDYGYTF. CDR3 sequence (DNA): TGTGCCAGTAGTATCCCCTTCGGACAGGGAGACTATGGCTACACCTTC. The V gene is TRBV19, the J gene TRBJ1-2, with TRBD1 matching 8 bases. The CDR3 sequence is 16 residues long. Germline V gene data show CDR1 as LNHDA and CDR2 as SQIVND (reference sequence). The V gene end was trimmed by 3 bases and the J gene end by 3 bases; junction bases not matched to a gene: 9.

The gene calls are TRBV27 and TRBJ2-2, with 12 bases aligning to TRBD2. V was clipped by 6 bases and J by 5 bases; unmatched bases: 7. Germline loops: CDR1 MNHEY, CDR2 SMNVEV (reference sequence). The CDR3 spans 16 residues. The CDR3 sequence is CASRAPGTSGTGELFF. CDR3 coding DNA: TGTGCCAGCAGGGCCCCCGGGACTAGCGGGACCGGGGAGCTGTTTTTT.

The chain joins TRBV5-5 to TRBJ2-7; 8 bases line up with TRBD1. In germline, CDR1 is SGHKS, CDR2 YYEKEE (reference sequence). J gave up 2 bases and V 0 bases, and 10 bases lay outside the gene matches. This CDR3 spans 17 amino acids. The CDR3 region has the DNA TGTGCCAGCAGCTTGGGGACAGGGAGTTTGAGGACCTACGAGCAGTACTTC. This codes for CASSLGTGSLRTYEQYF.

This clone was detected once. This chain links TRBV28 with TRBJ2-5; the D call may be TRBD1 or TRBD2 (5 bases each). Germline-derived CDR1 and CDR2 are MDHEN and SYDVKM. The V and J ends lost 5 bases and 3 bases respectively, with 31 bases between them. The CDR3 runs to 20 residues. The DNA for the CDR3 is TGTGCCAGCAGTCCGACCCCTCATTGGGGGTATCGAACACGAAAAGAGACCCAGTACTTC. It is translated as CASSPTPHWGYRTRKETQYF.

A single count supports this clone. V gene TRBV5-4 combines with J gene TRBJ1-2; TRBD1 is a possible D gene (6 bases). CDR3 length: 15 amino acids. Looked up from germline, CDR1 is SGHNT and CDR2 is YYREEE (reference sequence). Trimming cost V 5 bases and J 4 bases, with 18 bases left between them. In DNA form, the CDR3 reads TGTGCCAGCAGTCCCCCGGGCAGGGGATTCTATGGCTACACCTTC. It yields the protein CASSPPGRGFYGYTF.

The V gene is TRBV7-2, the J gene TRBJ2-3, with D possibly being TRBD1 (5 bases). This CDR3 region has 12 residues. Trimming shortened V by 4 bases and J by 5 bases, and 7 bases separated the two germline ends. In germline, CDR1 is SGHTA, CDR2 FQGNSA. CDR3 protein: CASSSRVDTQYF. The CDR3 region has the DNA TGTGCCAGCAGCTCCAGGGTAGATACGCAGTATTTT. Together with reference TRBV7-2 and TRBJ2-3, the CDR3 gives the full variable domain: GAGVSQSPSNKVTEKGKDVELRCDPISGHTALYWYRQSLGQGLEFLIYFQGNSAPDKSGLPSDRFSAERTGGSVSTLTIQRTQQEDSAVYLCASSSRVDTQYFGPGTRLTVL.

The CDR3 reads CASRAEPGTEAFF. The CDR3 DNA follows: TGTGCCAGCAGGGCGGAGCCGGGGACTGAAGCTTTCTTT. The chain couples TRBV6-1 to TRBJ1-1; D unresolved. The CDR3 is 13 amino acids. V was clipped by 6 bases and J by 5 bases, with 13 bases between them. CDR1 MNHNS and CDR2 SASEGT come from the germline V gene.

This rearrangement joins TRBV7-2 to TRBJ2-1; maybe TRBD2 (7 bases). Trimming took 3 bases from V and 11 from J, leaving 14 bases between them. From germline, CDR1 is SGHTA and CDR2 FQGNSA. This CDR3 region has 13 residues. This CDR3 is CASSLGGAGQQFF. In DNA form, the CDR3 reads TGTGCCAGCAGCTTGGGGGGGGCTGGCCAGCAGTTCTTC.

The genes are TRBV9 and TRBJ2-5; 7 nucleotides line up with TRBD2. Germline CDR1 SGDLS, CDR2 YYNGEE. CDR3 length: 17 amino acids. V was pared by 3 bases and J by 2 bases, with 13 bases of the junction left unmatched. This CDR3 reads CASSGASGVAHQETQYF. For the CDR3, the DNA is TGTGCCAGCAGCGGGGCTAGCGGTGTGGCTCATCAAGAGACCCAGTACTTC.